The 20 T cell receptor beta chains in this list originate from one sample, sequenced in a study of tumor-infiltrating lymphocytes in primary liver carcinoma. For each extraction, RNA and DNA were obtained together from approximately 20-30 mg of unsorted bulk tissue. Constant-region priming of around 530 ng total RNA yielded TCR beta cDNA. TCR beta libraries came from three nested multiplex PCR rounds using slightly modified ARM-PCR. Both of the initial two PCR rounds ran for around 9 cycles and employed TRBV1-TRBV30 forward primers alongside a C-beta reverse primer. TCRdb redid the calling of the multiplex PCR reads with MiXCR, one entry per CDR3 protein. Of roughly 80,000 distinct CDR3 sequences in the sample, 55% to 85% are singletons; the top ten hold around 19%. Sequencing was performed on liver tumor tissue from sampling region 1. This sample's subset: tumor region T1, superior pole. These receptors originate from a man aged 35-49 years with primary liver carcinoma and hepatitis B virus infection.

This clonotype showed up just once. This sequence may be a read error, since a much larger clone differs from it by one base. The CDR3 nucleotides are TGTGCCTGGAGTATCGGCCACTCCTACGAGCAGTACTTC. Its protein product is CAWSIGHSYEQYF. The chain uses TRBV30 and TRBJ2-7; D unclear. The CDR3 is 13 amino acids. CDR1 is GTSNPN and CDR2 is SVGIG in the germline V gene (reference sequence). Deletions cut 2 bases from V and 0 bases from J, with 8 bases between.

This clonotype appeared a few times. The rearrangement links TRBV7-2 to TRBJ1-4; D call uncertain. V shed 3 bases and J shed 3 bases, with 11 bases lying between them. The CDR3 has 15 amino acids. Per the germline V gene, CDR1 is SGHTA and CDR2 is FQGNSA. This CDR3 reads CASSFPTMANEKLFF. The CDR3 DNA sequence: TGTGCCAGCAGCTTCCCGACGATGGCTAATGAAAAACTGTTTTTT.

A note on this clonotype: A junction end diverges from the germline sequence, so it may reflect a read error. The V call is TRBV5-5, the J call TRBJ2-3; 9 bases fit TRBD2. Germline V gene data show CDR1 as SGHKS and CDR2 as YYEKEE (reference sequence). The CDR3 is made up of 17 amino acids. The CDR3 bases are TGTGCCAGCAACTTGGGGTTAGCTAGCGGGACCACAGATACGCAGTATTTT. It codes for CASNLGLASGTTDTQYF.

The CDR3: CASSPRGTTTYNEQFF. The DNA of the CDR3 is TGTGCCAGCTCACCCCGCGGGACAACAACCTACAATGAGCAGTTCTTC. The chain is built from TRBV18 and TRBJ2-1; D is possibly TRBD1 or TRBD2 (6 bases each). Germline CDR1 and CDR2: KGHSH and LQKENI. The CDR3 totals 16 residues. The V gene lost 3 bases and the J gene lost 2 bases, with 14 bases spanning the gap.

With regard to this clonotype: A read error may produce the germline difference seen at one junction end. The chain uses TRBV4-1 and TRBJ2-5; possible D gene TRBD2, 6 bases. CDR1 and CDR2 from the germline V gene are MGHRA and YSYEKL. There are 14 residues in the CDR3. The CDR3 sequence: CASTQGTFQETQNF. The CDR3 bases are TGCGCCAGCACCCAAGGGACTTTCCAAGAGACCCAGAACTTC.

Turning to this clonotype: One end of the junction varies from germline; a read error may be responsible. V and J are TRBV6-5 and TRBJ2-7, with 9 bases aligning to TRBD1. Germline-derived CDR1 and CDR2 are MNHEY and SVGAGI. The CDR3 consists of 13 residues. The CDR3 sequence: CAGSTGQGGAQYF. Here the CDR3 DNA reads TGTGCCGGCAGTACGGGACAGGGAGGGGCGCAGTACTTC.

About this clonotype: This sequence may be a read error, since a much larger clone differs from it by one base. The chain uses TRBV7-9 and TRBJ2-2; 7 positions agree with TRBD2. This CDR3 is built from 14 residues. Germline V gene lookup returns CDR1 SEHNR and CDR2 FQNEAQ (reference sequence). CDR3 loop: CASSPGLNTGKLFF. The CDR3 bases are TGTGCCAGCAGCCCGGGACTAAACACCGGGAAGCTGTTTTTT.

The rearrangement uses TRBV14 and TRBJ2-7, with 8 bases fitting TRBD2. Germline-derived CDR1 and CDR2 are SGHDN and FVKESK. The CDR3 extends over 18 amino acids. After removal of 1 base from V and 7 bases from J, the junction contained 18 bases not matched to a gene. CDR3 bases: TGTGCCAGCAGCCAAGGTTATCTGGAGGAGCGGGAGAATAATGAGCAGTACTTC. Its translation: CASSQGYLEERENNEQYF.

As regards this clonotype: Because the CDR3 is missing its conserved closing phenylalanine or tryptophan, this is likely a read error. The chain joins TRBV14 to TRBJ2-7, with 7 nucleotides matching TRBD2. The CDR3 sequence is 15 residues long. CDR1 and CDR2 (germline): SGHDN, FVKESK. The CDR3 DNA reads as TGTGAAAGCAGCCAATATAGCGGGCTTACCTACGAGCAGTACATC. It yields the protein CESSQYSGLTYEQYI.

As for this clonotype: The germline gene is not matched at one end of the junction; a read error may be the cause. The chain is built from TRBV24-1 and TRBJ2-1; D is uncertain. The CDR3 has 14 residues. Germline V CDR1 and CDR2: KGHDR, SFDVKD. CDR3 sequence (DNA): TGTGCCACCAGTGATGGCCGGGCCCACAATGAGCAATTCTTC. It specifies CATSDGRAHNEQFF.

Details on this clonotype: Its ends do not fully match the called genes, so a read error is possible. The gene calls are TRBV10-3 and TRBJ2-5; TRBD1 matches 7 bases. This CDR3 comprises 14 residues. Germline CDR1 is ENHRY and CDR2 is SYGVKD. CDR3 protein: CAIRLGQYQETQYF. The CDR3 nucleotides are TGTGCCATCCGCTTGGGACAGTACCAAGAGACTCAGTACTTC.

Concerning this clonotype itself: It is likely a read error, because the conserved phenylalanine at the end of the CDR3 is missing. V gene TRBV29-1 combines with J gene TRBJ1-1; D call uncertain. This CDR3 has 11 residues. Germline CDR1 is SQVTM and CDR2 is ANQGSEA. The V end lost 7 bases, the J end lost 7 bases, and 13 bases lay between the germline ends. CDR3 sequence (DNA): TGCAGCGCTGCGCCCGGGGATGAAGCTTTCTCT. It yields the protein CSAAPGDEAFS.

Comments on this clonotype: The CDR3 does not end in the conserved phenylalanine or tryptophan, so this is likely a read error. This chain links TRBV6-1 with TRBJ2-7; D might be TRBD2 (6 bases). CDR1 and CDR2 from the germline V gene are MNHNS and SASEGT. The CDR3 consists of 15 residues. The CDR3 is CASTRGLALPYEQYL. CDR3 nucleotides: TGTGCCAGCACTCGAGGGCTAGCGCTTCCCTATGAGCAGTACCTC.

On this clonotype: Sequence at one end of the junction differs from germline and may be a read error. This sequence joins TRBV10-3 and TRBJ1-6; TRBD1 matches 8 bases. The CDR3 contains 15 residues. Germline V gene lookup returns CDR1 ENHRY and CDR2 SYGVKD. CDR3 loop: CATSGQGTYNSPLHF. CDR3 sequence (DNA): TGTGCCACCAGCGGACAGGGCACCTATAATTCACCACTCCACTTT.

This clonotype was observed once. One end of the junction is discordant with germline, which a read error may explain. The rearrangement joins TRBV10-3 to TRBJ2-7; D is uncertain. Germline loops: CDR1 ENHRY, CDR2 SYGVKD. The CDR3 is 14 residues long. This CDR3 is CAISESVTSYKQYF. The DNA of the CDR3 is TGTGCCATCAGTGAGTCCGTAACCTCCTACAAGCAGTACTTC.

Notes on this clonotype: An end of the junction differs from the germline gene, which may be a read error. The genes are TRBV7-8 and TRBJ2-1; D possibly corresponds to TRBD2 (5 bases). The CDR3 loop spans 15 amino acids. Germline V lookup: CDR1 SGHVS, CDR2 FQNEAQ. The CDR3 region is CANSKRGPADDEQFF. The CDR3 nucleotides read TGTGCCAACAGCAAAAGAGGACCAGCGGACGATGAGCAGTTCTTC.

As regards this clonotype: The junction and the germline gene differ at one end; a read error may be behind it. The V gene is TRBV6-5, the J gene TRBJ2-4; 7 bases agree with TRBD1. The CDR3 sequence is 16 residues long. In germline, CDR1 is MNHEY, CDR2 SVGAGI. The CDR3 DNA is TGTGCTAGCAGTGCCTTCACGGGACAGACCAAAAACATTCAGTATTTC. It translates to CASSAFTGQTKNIQYF.

Of note for this clonotype: A much more abundant neighbour one base away suggests this may be a read error. The CDR3 DNA reads TGCCCCAGCAGCAATCCGGGACAGGCAATCCGTGAGCAGTTCTTC. Translating gives CPSSNPGQAIREQFF. The chain carries TRBV5-1 and TRBJ2-1; 8 positions match TRBD1. The CDR3 length is 15 residues. Germline-derived CDR1 and CDR2 are SGHRS and YFSETQ.

This clonotype was seen only a few times. Just one base apart from a much larger clone, this may be a read error. The chain is built from TRBV11-2 and TRBJ2-1, with TRBD2 matching over 8 bases. The CDR3 runs to 15 residues. Germline V gene lookup returns CDR1 SGHAT and CDR2 FQNNGV. The CDR3 loop reads CASGLAGSSYNEQFF. In nucleotides, the CDR3 is TGTGCCAGCGGCTTAGCGGGGAGCTCCTACAATGAGCAGTTCTTC.

This clonotype has ten or more counts. The rearrangement joins TRBV12-3 or TRBV12-4 to TRBJ2-2, with 9 bases matching TRBD1. Unmatched junction bases numbered 3, after V lost 1 base and J lost 6 bases. This CDR3 is built from 15 residues. The chain's CDR3 is CASSLGDRVSGELFF. CDR3 nucleotides: TGTGCCAGCAGTTTAGGGGACAGGGTGTCCGGGGAGCTGTTTTTT.